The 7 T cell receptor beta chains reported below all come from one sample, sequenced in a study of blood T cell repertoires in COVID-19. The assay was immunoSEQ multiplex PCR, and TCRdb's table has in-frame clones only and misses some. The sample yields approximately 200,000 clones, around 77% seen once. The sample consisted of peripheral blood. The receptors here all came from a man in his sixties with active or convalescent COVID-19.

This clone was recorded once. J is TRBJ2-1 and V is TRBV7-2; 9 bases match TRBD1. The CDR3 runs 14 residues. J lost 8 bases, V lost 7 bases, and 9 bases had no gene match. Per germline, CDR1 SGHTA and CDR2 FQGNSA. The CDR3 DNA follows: TGTGCCAGCATCAGAGACAGGGGGGACTATGAGCAGTTCTTC. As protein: CASIRDRGDYEQFF.

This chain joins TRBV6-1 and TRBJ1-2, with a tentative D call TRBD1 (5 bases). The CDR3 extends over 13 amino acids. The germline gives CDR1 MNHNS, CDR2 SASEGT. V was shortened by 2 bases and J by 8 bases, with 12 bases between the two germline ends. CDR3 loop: CASSEQGREGYTF. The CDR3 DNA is TGTGCCAGCAGTGAACAGGGTAGGGAAGGCTACACCTTC.

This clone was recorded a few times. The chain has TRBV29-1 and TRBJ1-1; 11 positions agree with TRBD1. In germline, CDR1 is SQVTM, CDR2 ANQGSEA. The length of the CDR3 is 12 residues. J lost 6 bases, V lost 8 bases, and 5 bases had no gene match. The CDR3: CSTGQGASEAFF. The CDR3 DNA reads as TGCAGCACCGGACAGGGGGCATCTGAAGCTTTCTTT.

The CDR3 sequence is CASIRDMIYGYTF. The CDR3 DNA follows: TGTGCCAGCATAAGGGACATGATCTATGGCTACACCTTC. V is TRBV6-6 and J is TRBJ1-2; possible D gene TRBD1, 6 bases. Per germline, CDR1 MNHNY and CDR2 SVGAGI (reference sequence). This CDR3 has 13 amino acids. Trimming removed 7 bases from V and 4 bases from J, with 13 bases in between.

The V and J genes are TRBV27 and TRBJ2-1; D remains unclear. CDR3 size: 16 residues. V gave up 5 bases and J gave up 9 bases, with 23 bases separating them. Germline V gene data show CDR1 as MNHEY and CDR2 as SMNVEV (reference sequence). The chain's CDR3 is CASSRIGDLATLEQFF. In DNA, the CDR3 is TGTGCCAGCAGTCGGATCGGCGACTTGGCTACGCTTGAGCAGTTCTTC.

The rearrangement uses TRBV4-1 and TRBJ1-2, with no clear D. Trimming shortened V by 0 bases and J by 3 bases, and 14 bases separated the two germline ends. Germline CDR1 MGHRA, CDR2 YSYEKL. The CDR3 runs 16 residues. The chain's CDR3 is CASSQDPAVDYYGYTF. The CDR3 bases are TGCGCCAGCAGCCAAGATCCGGCGGTGGATTACTATGGCTACACCTTC.

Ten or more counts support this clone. The CDR3 protein is CASSFRTSGGGEQYF. CDR3 coding DNA: TGTGCCAGCAGCTTTAGGACTAGCGGAGGAGGAGAGCAGTACTTC. The chain links TRBV5-4 to TRBJ2-7; 10 bases are a match to TRBD2. Germline CDR1 SGHNT, CDR2 YYREEE (reference sequence). CDR3 length equals 15 residues. The V segment lost 2 bases and the J segment 7 bases; nucleotides outside the gene matches: 9.